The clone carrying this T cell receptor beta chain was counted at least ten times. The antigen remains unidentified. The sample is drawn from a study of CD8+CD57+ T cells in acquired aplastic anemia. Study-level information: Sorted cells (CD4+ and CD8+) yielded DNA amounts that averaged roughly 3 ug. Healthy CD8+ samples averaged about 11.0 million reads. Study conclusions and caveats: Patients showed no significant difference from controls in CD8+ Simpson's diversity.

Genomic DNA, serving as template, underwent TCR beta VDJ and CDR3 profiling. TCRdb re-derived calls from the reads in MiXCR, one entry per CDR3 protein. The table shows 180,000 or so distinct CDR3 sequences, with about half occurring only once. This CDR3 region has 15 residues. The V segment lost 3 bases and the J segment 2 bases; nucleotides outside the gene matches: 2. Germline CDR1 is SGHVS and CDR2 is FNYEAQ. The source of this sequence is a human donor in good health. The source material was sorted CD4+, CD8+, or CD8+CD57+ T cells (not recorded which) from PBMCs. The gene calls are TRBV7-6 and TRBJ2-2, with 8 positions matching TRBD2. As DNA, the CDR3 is TGTGCCAGCAGCTTCCGGGGGGGAAACACCGGGGAGCTGTTTTTT. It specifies CASSFRGGNTGELFF.